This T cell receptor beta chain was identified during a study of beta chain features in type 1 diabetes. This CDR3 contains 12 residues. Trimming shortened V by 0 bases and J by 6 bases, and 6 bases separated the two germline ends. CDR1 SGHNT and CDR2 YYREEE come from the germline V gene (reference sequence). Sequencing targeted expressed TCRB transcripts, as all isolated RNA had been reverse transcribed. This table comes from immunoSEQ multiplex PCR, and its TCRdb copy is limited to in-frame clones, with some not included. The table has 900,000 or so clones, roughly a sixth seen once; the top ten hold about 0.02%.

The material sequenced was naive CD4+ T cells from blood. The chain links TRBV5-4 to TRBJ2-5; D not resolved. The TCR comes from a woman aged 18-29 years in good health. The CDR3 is CASSLADQTQYF. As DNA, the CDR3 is TGTGCCAGCAGCTTGGCCGACCAGACCCAGTACTTC. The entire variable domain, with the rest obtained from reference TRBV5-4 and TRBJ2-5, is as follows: ETGVTQSPTHLIKTRGQQVTLRCSSQSGHNTVSWYQQALGQGPQFIFQYYREEENGRGNFPPRFSGLQFPNYSSELNVNALELDDSALYLCASSLADQTQYFGPGTRLLVL.